This TCR beta chain was sequenced in a study of CD8 T cells in ankylosing spondylitis. Study-wide results and caveats: Earlier reports found some motif variants in synovial fluid and blood in reactive arthritis. Made up of eight highly homologous variants, a TCR beta motif appeared characteristic of ankylosing spondylitis blood. Disease-linked clones were reportedly significantly enriched in matched ankylosing spondylitis synovial fluid.

Concerning this clonotype itself: What it binds is not known.

Looked up from germline, CDR1 is DFQATT and CDR2 is SNEGSKA (reference sequence). The CDR3 runs to 14 residues. V dropped 3 bases and J dropped 5; count of bases not matched to a gene: 7. Researchers built TCR beta libraries using quantitative 5'-RACE with molecular barcodes. In TCRdb, the 5' RACE reads were re-called with MiXCR into one record per CDR3 protein. Among about 130,000 distinct CDR3 sequences listed, roughly 18% were seen once. J is TRBJ1-1 and V is TRBV20-1; 9 positions match TRBD1. Source material: blood, either unsorted or a sorted T cell fraction (not recorded which). The TCR originated in a male donor with ankylosing spondylitis. CDR3 residues: CSARGSTGGTEAFF. The DNA of the CDR3 is TGCAGTGCTAGGGGCTCGACAGGGGGAACTGAAGCTTTCTTT.